The T cell receptor beta chain described here comes from a study of T cell repertoires in cytomegalovirus infection. Study background: HLA-B-restricted CMV epitopes that are well studied, plus recently identified HLA-C-restricted ones, were used by the study. An indication of both CMV infection and matching HLA type came from public TCR beta signatures. Study-level results: CMV carriers having the relevant HLA were flagged by cumulative public TCR beta family frequency. HLA-C-restricted CMV clonotypes gave the most frequent clonotype in two of eight donors.

TCRdb reprocessed the reads via MiXCR and lists one record per CDR3 protein. The sample lists some 940,000 distinct CDR3 sequences; around 32% were seen once. This CDR3 has 18 amino acids. Germline V gene lookup returns CDR1 MDHEN and CDR2 SYDVKM. Losses at the gene ends were 2 bases for V and 7 bases for J; bases not matched to a gene: 11. Comments on this clonotype: Its antigen is not known.

This receptor was obtained from a human donor in good health (CMV status not recorded). Some clones in this sample may be carry-over from other donors' samples. This chain connects TRBV28 to TRBJ1-6; 10 positions agree with TRBD1. Material: cultured CD8+ T cells from PBMCs, obtained from culture after CMV antigen stimulation. The CDR3 region is CASSLTGQGILGNSPLHF. DNA of the CDR3: TGTGCCAGCAGTTTAACGGGACAGGGGATCCTAGGGAATTCACCCCTCCACTTT.